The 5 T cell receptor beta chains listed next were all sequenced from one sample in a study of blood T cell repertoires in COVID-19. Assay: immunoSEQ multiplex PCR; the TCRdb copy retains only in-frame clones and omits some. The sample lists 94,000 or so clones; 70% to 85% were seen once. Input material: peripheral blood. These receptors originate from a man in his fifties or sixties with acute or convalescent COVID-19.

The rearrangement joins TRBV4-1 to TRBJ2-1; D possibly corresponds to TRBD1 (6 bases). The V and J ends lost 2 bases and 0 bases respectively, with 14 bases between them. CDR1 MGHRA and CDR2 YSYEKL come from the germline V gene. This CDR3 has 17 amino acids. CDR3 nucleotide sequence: TGCGCCAGCAGCCAACCCTTGGGACAAAGCTCCTACAATGAGCAGTTCTTC. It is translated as CASSQPLGQSSYNEQFF.

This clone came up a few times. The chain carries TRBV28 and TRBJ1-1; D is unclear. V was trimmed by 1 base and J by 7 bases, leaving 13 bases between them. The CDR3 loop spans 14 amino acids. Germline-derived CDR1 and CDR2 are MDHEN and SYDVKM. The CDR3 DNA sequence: TGTGCCAGCAGTTTATCCCCCCCTAGAGTTGAAGCTTTCTTT. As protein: CASSLSPPRVEAFF. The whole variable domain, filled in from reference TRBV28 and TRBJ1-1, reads DVKVTQSSRYLVKRTGEKVFLECVQDMDHENMFWYRQDPGLGLRLIYFSYDVKMKEKGDIPEGYSVSREKKERFSLILESASTNQTSMYLCASSLSPPRVEAFFGQGTRLTVV.

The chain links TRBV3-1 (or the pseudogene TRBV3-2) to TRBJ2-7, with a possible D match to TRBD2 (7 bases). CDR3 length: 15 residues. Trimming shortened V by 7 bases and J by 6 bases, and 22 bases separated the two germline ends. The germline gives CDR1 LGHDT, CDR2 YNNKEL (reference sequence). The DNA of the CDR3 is TGTGCCAGCACCCCTAGGGGGGAGGGGGGTGGCGAGCAGTACTTC. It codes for CASTPRGEGGGEQYF.

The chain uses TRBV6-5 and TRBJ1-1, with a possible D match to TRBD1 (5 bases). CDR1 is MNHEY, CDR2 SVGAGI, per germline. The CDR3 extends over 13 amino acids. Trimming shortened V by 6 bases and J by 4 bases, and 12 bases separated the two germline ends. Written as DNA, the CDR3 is TGTGCCAGCAGAGCAGGGTGGGGCACTGAAGCTTTCTTT. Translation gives CASRAGWGTEAFF.

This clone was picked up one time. DNA for the CDR3: TGTGCCAGCAGCTTCGGGGGGGCAGGAGAGACCCAGTACTTC. It translates to CASSFGGAGETQYF. J is TRBJ2-5 and V is TRBV7-2; 8 bases agree with TRBD2. The ends lost 3 bases at V and 4 bases at J; junction bases unmatched: 4. The CDR3 spans 14 residues. CDR1 SGHTA and CDR2 FQGNSA come from the germline V gene.